Listed here are 21 T cell receptor beta chains from one sample, sequenced in a study of blood T cell repertoires in COVID-19. Only in-frame clones appear in the TCRdb table, and some are missing; sequencing was by immunoSEQ multiplex PCR. The sample lists approximately 47,000 clones, under 90% occurring once. Sequencing used peripheral blood. These receptors were collected from a woman aged 55-70 years with acute or convalescent COVID-19.

The genes are TRBV21-1 and TRBJ1-2; the table's D call, TRBD1, has no DNA check behind it. TRBV21-1 is noted as a pseudogene. The CDR3 is 16 residues long. The DNA for the CDR3 is TGTGCCAGCAGCAAAGCCTTACAGAACACCCTCTATGGCTACACCTTC. As protein: CASSKALQNTLYGYTF.

The V and J genes are TRBV11-1 and TRBJ2-3, with 7 bases identical to TRBD2. In germline, CDR1 is SGHAT, CDR2 FQDESV (reference sequence). The CDR3 loop spans 14 amino acids. J lost 10 bases, V lost 8 bases, and 15 bases had no gene match. In nucleotides, the CDR3 is TGTGCCAGCTACAAATCCGGCGGCCGGGGGGCGCAGTATTTT. It translates to CASYKSGGRGAQYF.

The V and J genes are TRBV7-3 and TRBJ1-1; no reliable D call. Germline CDR1 reads SGHTA; CDR2 reads FQGTGA. This CDR3 spans 15 amino acids. Between the trimmed V and J ends, which lost 1 base and 2 bases, there was a span of 11 bases. CDR3 in DNA: TGTGCCAGCAGCTTAAATGCGGCGATCAACACTGAAGCTTTCTTT. This encodes CASSLNAAINTEAFF.

This chain joins TRBV18 and TRBJ1-5; no reliable D call. The germline V and J ends were trimmed by 1 base and 0 bases, with 16 bases remaining between them. From germline, CDR1 is KGHSH and CDR2 LQKENI. The CDR3 runs to 18 residues. CDR3 region: CASSPRRRAGNSNQPQHF. The CDR3 nucleotides read TGTGCCAGCTCACCACGTCGGAGGGCTGGGAATAGCAATCAGCCCCAGCATTTT.

The chain combines TRBV5-5 with TRBJ2-7, with 9 bases lining up with TRBD1. The CDR3 sequence is 12 residues long. Losses at the gene ends were 3 bases for V and 7 bases for J; bases not matched to a gene: 2. Germline V gives CDR1 SGHKS, CDR2 YYEKEE (reference sequence). This CDR3 reads CASSWTGEEQYF. The CDR3 DNA is TGTGCCAGCAGCTGGACAGGGGAGGAGCAGTACTTC.

The count of this clone is one. The chain employs TRBV5-1 and TRBJ2-1; a weak D match, TRBD1 (5 bases). The CDR3 loop spans 15 amino acids. CDR1 SGHRS and CDR2 YFSETQ come from the germline V gene. V was shortened by 0 bases and J by 8 bases, with 15 bases between the two germline ends. The CDR3, as DNA: TGCGCCAGCAGCTTGGAGGGCAGGGATATAGATGAGCAGTTCTTC. Translation gives CASSLEGRDIDEQFF.

The chain recombines TRBV7-2 with TRBJ2-5; 11 bases map to TRBD2. V lost 5 bases to trimming and J lost 4 bases; unmatched junction nucleotides: 3. Germline CDR1 reads SGHTA; CDR2 reads FQGNSA. There are 14 residues in the CDR3. The CDR3 bases are TGTGCCAGCAGCCTACTAGCGGGGGCAGAGACCCAGTACTTC. It specifies CASSLLAGAETQYF.

This rearrangement joins TRBV10-3 to TRBJ2-7; 8 nucleotides align to TRBD2. The germline V gene encodes CDR1 ENHRY and CDR2 SYGVKD. Trimming removed 5 bases from V and 0 bases from J; junction bases left unmatched: 6. The CDR3 loop spans 15 amino acids. CDR3 protein: CAISLTSGSSYEQYF. CDR3 DNA sequence: TGTGCCATCAGTCTAACTAGCGGAAGCTCCTACGAGCAGTACTTC.

The chain employs TRBV19 and TRBJ2-1, with TRBD2 matching 11 bases. This CDR3 region has 16 residues. CDR1 is LNHDA, CDR2 SQIVND, per germline (reference sequence). V shed 6 bases, J shed 2 bases, and the junction held 6 bases outside the gene matches. The CDR3 DNA sequence: TGTGCCAGTAGAGTCACTAGCGGGGGTACCTACAATGAGCAGTTCTTC. It translates to CASRVTSGGTYNEQFF.

This clone was picked up a small number of times. The chain is built from TRBV30 and TRBJ1-1; TRBD1 matches 7 bases. J was trimmed by 11 bases and V by 2 bases; bases with no gene match: 5. Germline CDR1 and CDR2: GTSNPN and SVGIG (reference sequence). The CDR3 has 11 residues. The DNA of the CDR3 is TGTGCCTGGAGTAGGGCGGACAGGGCTTTCTTT. Encoded protein: CAWSRADRAFF.

CDR3 loop: CASSDQRPSYEQYF. CDR3 nucleotide sequence: TGTGCCAGCAGTGACCAGCGGCCCTCCTACGAGCAGTACTTC. V is TRBV6-1 and J is TRBJ2-7; possibly TRBD2 for D (5 bases). The CDR3 has 14 amino acids. V was clipped by 3 bases and J by 0 bases, with 9 bases between them. The germline V gene has CDR1 MNHNS and CDR2 SASEGT.

The rearrangement links TRBV27 to TRBJ1-6; 8 nucleotides align to TRBD1. The CDR3 is made up of 14 amino acids. CDR1 and CDR2 from the germline V gene are MNHEY and SMNVEV (reference sequence). The V gene end was trimmed by 2 bases and the J gene end by 9 bases; junction bases not matched to a gene: 3. This chain's CDR3 is CASSLLDRGSPLHF. The CDR3 DNA reads TGTGCCAGCAGTTTACTCGACAGGGGTTCACCCCTCCACTTT.

CDR3 sequence (DNA): TGTGCCAGCAGTTTCCACAGGCAGAGCACTGAAGCTTTCTTT. Protein sequence: CASSFHRQSTEAFF. The rearrangement links TRBV6-5 to TRBJ1-1; maybe TRBD1 (5 bases). Trimming removed 4 bases from V and 4 bases from J, with 13 bases in between. The CDR3 is 14 residues long. Germline V gene data show CDR1 as MNHEY and CDR2 as SVGAGI.

The chain links TRBV14 to TRBJ1-1; a possible D gene is TRBD1 (5 bases). The CDR3 is 14 amino acids. CDR1 is SGHDN, CDR2 FVKESK, per germline. Trimming shortened V by 3 bases and J by 4 bases, and 12 bases separated the two germline ends. DNA of the CDR3: TGTGCCAGCAGCCACCGGGGGGACGGCACTGAAGCTTTCTTT. Protein: CASSHRGDGTEAFF.

The V gene is TRBV10-3, the J gene TRBJ2-2, with D unclear. Germline-derived CDR1 and CDR2 are ENHRY and SYGVKD. This CDR3 is 12 amino acids long. The ends were cut back, 6 bases at V and 5 bases at J, with 7 bases in the middle. CDR3 region: CAIRSETGELFF. In nucleotides, the CDR3 is TGTGCCATCAGGAGTGAAACCGGGGAGCTGTTTTTT.

V usage is TRBV7-3 and J usage is TRBJ1-6, with 8 bases aligning to TRBD1. Trimming removed 9 bases from V and 11 bases from J; junction bases left unmatched: 18. Germline V lookup: CDR1 SGHTA, CDR2 FQGTGA. The CDR3 covers 16 residues. CDR3 nucleotides: TGTGCCAGTTCTTCCGGGACAGGACATGGAGGGGCACCCCTCCACTTT. Its protein product is CASSSGTGHGGAPLHF.

The chain is built from TRBV19 and TRBJ1-1; D might be TRBD1 (5 bases). Germline CDR1 and CDR2: LNHDA and SQIVND (reference sequence). This CDR3 has 15 amino acids. V was shortened by 2 bases and J by 1 base, with 11 bases between the two germline ends. For the CDR3, the DNA is TGTGCCAGTAGTATATGGGGCAGGCCGAACACTGAAGCTTTCTTT. It is translated as CASSIWGRPNTEAFF. Drawing the rest from reference TRBV19 and TRBJ1-1, the complete variable domain is DGGITQSPKYLFRKEGQNVTLSCEQNLNHDAMYWYRQDPGQGLRLIYYSQIVNDFQKGDIAEGYSVSREKKESFPLTVTSAQKNPTAFYLCASSIWGRPNTEAFFGQGTRLTVV.

CDR3 sequence: CASSLTGSLLYDTEAFF. The CDR3 region has the DNA TGTGCCAGCAGTTTGACCGGGAGCCTGCTTTATGACACTGAAGCTTTCTTT. The chain employs TRBV27 and TRBJ1-1; D is unresolved. V lost 3 bases and J 3 bases, leaving 20 bases between the germline ends. The CDR3 sequence is 17 residues long. CDR1 MNHEY and CDR2 SMNVEV come from the germline V gene (reference sequence).

The table lists this clone with a count of one. V usage is TRBV5-6 and J usage is TRBJ1-6; a possible D gene is TRBD1 (6 bases). The germline V gene has CDR1 SGHDT and CDR2 YYEEEE. V lost 2 bases and J lost 6, with 9 bases in between. The CDR3 covers 14 residues. The CDR3 is CASSFLRGNSPLHF. The CDR3 bases are TGTGCCAGCAGCTTCCTCAGGGGTAATTCACCCCTCCACTTT.

This chain uses TRBV14 with TRBJ1-2; a weak D match, TRBD1 (6 bases). The germline gives CDR1 SGHDN, CDR2 FVKESK. There are 15 residues in the CDR3. V lost 5 bases, J lost 1 base, and 14 bases lay in between. The CDR3 sequence: CASSGRGQSNYGYTF. In nucleotides, the CDR3 is TGTGCCAGCAGCGGTCGCGGACAGAGTAACTATGGCTACACCTTC. The entire variable domain, with the rest obtained from reference TRBV14 and TRBJ1-2, is as follows: EAGVTQFPSHSVIEKGQTVTLRCDPISGHDNLYWYRRVMGKEIKFLLHFVKESKQDESGMPNNRFLAERTGGTYSTLKVQPAELEDSGVYFCASSGRGQSNYGYTFGSGTRLTVV.

This chain joins TRBV9 and TRBJ1-3, with a weak D call TRBD1 (5 bases). Between the trimmed V and J ends, which lost 7 bases and 3 bases, there was a span of 20 bases. Germline assignment: CDR1 SGDLS and CDR2 YYNGEE. CDR3 size: 16 residues. Here the CDR3 reads CASGAALGTIGNTIYF. The CDR3 nucleotides are TGTGCCAGCGGGGCCGCCCTCGGCACAATTGGAAACACCATATATTTT.